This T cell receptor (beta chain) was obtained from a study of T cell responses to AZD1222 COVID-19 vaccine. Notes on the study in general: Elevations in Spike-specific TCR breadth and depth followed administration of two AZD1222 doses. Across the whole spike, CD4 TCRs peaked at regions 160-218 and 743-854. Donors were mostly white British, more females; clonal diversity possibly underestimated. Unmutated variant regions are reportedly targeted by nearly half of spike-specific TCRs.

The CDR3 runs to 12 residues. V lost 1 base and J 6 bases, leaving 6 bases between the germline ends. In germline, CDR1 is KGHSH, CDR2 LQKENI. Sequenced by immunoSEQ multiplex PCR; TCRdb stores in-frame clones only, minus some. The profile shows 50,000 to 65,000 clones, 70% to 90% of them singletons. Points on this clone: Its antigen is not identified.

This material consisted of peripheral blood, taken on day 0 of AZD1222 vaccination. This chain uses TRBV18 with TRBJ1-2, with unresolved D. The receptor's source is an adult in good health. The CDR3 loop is CASSPRVDGYTF. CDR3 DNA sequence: TGTGCCAGCTCACCACGAGTGGATGGCTACACCTTC.